The present TCR beta chain was sequenced within a study of CXCR3-negative and CXCR3-positive naive CD8 T cells. Overall study findings and caveats: Against CXCR3-negative naive cells, CXCR3-positive naive cells showed more hydrophobic TRB CDR3s. Comparison of naive subsets found surface CD5 to be comparable, and TCR strength was inferred on the basis of TRB CDR3 properties. The study found CXCR3 expression partially decreased after cryopreservation and ran most assays on fresh PBMCs.

As for this clonotype: Its antigen remains unknown.

This CDR3 is 15 amino acids long. Germline CDR1 reads MNHEY; CDR2 reads SVGEGT. CD45RO-CCR7+CD27+CD95- marked naive CD8+ T cells. The TRB libraries of cDNA were built by UMI-labeled 5' RACE. After re-calling the 5' RACE reads, TCRdb lists one entry per CDR3 protein, DNA absent. The sample is made up of over 55,000 distinct CDR3 sequences, and the top ten hold 4% to 5.5% of it. The chain carries TRBV6-2 or TRBV6-3 and TRBJ2-3; without DNA, the TCRdb call of TRBD1 cannot be checked. Material for sequencing was naive CXCR3+ CD8+ T cells from blood. Documented subset: CD45RO-CCR7+CD27+CD95- naive CD8+ T cells expressing CXCR3 (TNR3+). The TCR was taken from a human donor in good health. Some clones in this sample may be carry-over from other donors' samples. The CDR3: CASSYPGSNTDTQYF.